Below, 5 T cell receptor beta chains from the same sample are listed, as sequenced in a study of OX40 agonist ivuxolimab in advanced cancers. Profiling relied on immunoSEQ multiplex PCR, and the TCRdb table lists in-frame clones only, not all of them. The sample lists roughly 90,000 clones, roughly 90% occurring once. Sequences were derived from CD4+ or CD8+ T cells sorted from blood, sampled in a trial of the OX40 agonist ivuxolimab. Source of these receptors: an adult with an advanced solid tumor such as melanoma, head and neck, liver or kidney cancer.

A single count supports this clone. The gene calls are TRBV18 and TRBJ1-2, with 7 nucleotides matching TRBD1. CDR1 is KGHSH, CDR2 LQKENI, per germline. CDR3 size: 14 residues. Losses at the gene ends were 4 bases for V and 4 bases for J; bases not matched to a gene: 6. CDR3 sequence (DNA): TGTGCCAGCTCACAGGAGGGACAGTCCTATGGCTACACCTTC. This gives the protein CASSQEGQSYGYTF. The entire variable domain, with the rest obtained from reference TRBV18 and TRBJ1-2, is as follows: NAGVMQNPRHLVRRRGQEARLRCSPMKGHSHVYWYRQLPEEGLKFMVYLQKENIIDESGMPKERFSAEFPKEGPSILRIQQVVRGDSAAYFCASSQEGQSYGYTFGSGTRLTVV.

This chain links TRBV28 with TRBJ1-6; the match to TRBD1 covers 7 bases. Trimming at V came to 7 bases and at J to 9 bases, leaving 9 bases not matched to a gene. This CDR3 has 14 residues. Germline CDR1 is MDHEN and CDR2 is SYDVKM. CDR3 coding DNA: TGTGCCAGCAACCCGACAGGGATCCTTTCACCCCTCCACTTT. It encodes CASNPTGILSPLHF. Based on the CDR3 plus reference TRBV28 and TRBJ1-6, the full variable domain is DVKVTQSSRYLVKRTGEKVFLECVQDMDHENMFWYRQDPGLGLRLIYFSYDVKMKEKGDIPEGYSVSREKKERFSLILESASTNQTSMYLCASNPTGILSPLHFGNGTRLTVT.

The CDR3 sequence: CASSVNVIRVPNQPQHF. In DNA, the CDR3 is TGTGCCAGCAGCGTAAATGTGATCAGGGTTCCCAATCAGCCCCAGCATTTT. The V gene is TRBV7-2, the J gene TRBJ1-5, with TRBD1 as a possible D gene (5 bases). V shed 5 bases and J shed 3 bases, with 20 bases lying between them. There are 17 residues in the CDR3. The germline gives CDR1 SGHTA, CDR2 FQGNSA.

The CDR3 DNA reads TGTGCCAGCAGTGAAAGGGGGCTGGCGGGGGGTAACACCGGGGAGCTGTTTTTT. Translated, it gives CASSERGLAGGNTGELFF. The J gene is TRBJ2-2, the V gene TRBV2; TRBD2 is a possible D gene (8 bases). Between the trimmed V and J ends, which lost 2 bases and 2 bases, there was a span of 18 bases. The CDR3 is 18 amino acids. CDR1 SNHLY and CDR2 FYNNEI come from the germline V gene.

The CDR3 DNA sequence: TGTGCCAGCAGCTTTCCCGGAAACACCATATATTTT. Translated: CASSFPGNTIYF. The gene calls are TRBV7-2 and TRBJ1-3, with D uncertain. This CDR3 region has 12 residues. Trimming cost V 3 bases and J 4 bases, with 4 bases left between them. Germline values: CDR1 SGHTA, CDR2 FQGNSA. Full variable domain (rest looked up from reference TRBV7-2 and TRBJ1-3): GAGVSQSPSNKVTEKGKDVELRCDPISGHTALYWYRQSLGQGLEFLIYFQGNSAPDKSGLPSDRFSAERTGGSVSTLTIQRTQQEDSAVYLCASSFPGNTIYFGEGSWLTVV.